This paragraph covers one T cell receptor (beta chain) sequence. This sample was included in a study of regulatory T cells in long-lasting Graves disease. Germline V gene sequence: CDR1 GTSNPN, CDR2 SVGIG (reference sequence). V lost 2 bases and J lost 4; bases outside the gene matches: 1. CDR3 length equals 12 residues. Arm-PCR with iRepertoire HTBI primers amplified the CDR3 regions for these TCR beta libraries. TCRdb passed the multiplex PCR reads through MiXCR, listing each CDR3 protein once. Of 350,000 to 550,000 distinct CDR3 sequences listed, around 15% are singletons. Time point given: newly diagnosed GD, antithyroid drugs for less than 3 months. The TCR library used RNA extracted from PBMCs. Patients were enrolled at an endocrinology department in Xi'an, China. From each patient, around 9 milliliters of peripheral blood was drawn and collected into an EDTA anticoagulant tube. Separately, the same data were catalogued under a study of T cells in Graves' hyperthyroidism and ophthalmopathy. As reported in that work: First-round RT-PCR targeting the TCR CDR3 was performed with the HTBI primer set. Researchers found most expanded thyroid clonotypes above 0.001 in blood as well.

V and J are TRBV30 and TRBJ2-5; 7 bases map to TRBD1. The receptor comes from a woman aged 50 to 60 with Graves disease. Here the sequenced sample was peripheral blood mononuclear cells (PBMCs), taken at new diagnosis, from a patient treated with antithyroid drugs. CDR3 DNA: TGTGCCTGGAGTCACAGGGGAGAGACCCAGTACTTC. Protein product: CAWSHRGETQYF. The full variable domain, in which reference TRBV30 and TRBJ2-5 provide the parts outside the CDR3, is SQTIHQWPATLVQPVGSPLSLECTVEGTSNPNLYWYRQAAGRGLQLLFYSVGIGQISSEVPQNLSASRPQDRQFILSSKKLLLSDSGFYLCAWSHRGETQYFGPGTRLLVL.